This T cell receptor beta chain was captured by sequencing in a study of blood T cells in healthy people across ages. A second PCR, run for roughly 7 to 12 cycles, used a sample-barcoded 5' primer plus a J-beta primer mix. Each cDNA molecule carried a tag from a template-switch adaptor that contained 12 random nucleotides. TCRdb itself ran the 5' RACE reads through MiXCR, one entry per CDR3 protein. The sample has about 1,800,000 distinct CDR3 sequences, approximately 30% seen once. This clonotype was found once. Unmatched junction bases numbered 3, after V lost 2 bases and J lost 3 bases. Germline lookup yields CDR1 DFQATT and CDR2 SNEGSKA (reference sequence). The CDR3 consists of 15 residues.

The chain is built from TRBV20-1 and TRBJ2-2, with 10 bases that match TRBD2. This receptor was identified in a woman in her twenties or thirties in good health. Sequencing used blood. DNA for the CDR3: TGCAGTGCTAGATCTAGCGGGAGTGACACCGGGGAGCTGTTTTTT. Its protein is CSARSSGSDTGELFF.